Listed below are T cell receptor beta chains from one sample, sequenced in a study of beta chain features in type 1 diabetes. TCRdb's table, derived via immunoSEQ multiplex PCR, lists solely in-frame clones and lacks some. This sample yields some 640,000 clones, of which over 11% are seen a single time; roughly 0.04% belongs to the top ten. The sequenced sample was naive CD4+ T cells from blood. These receptors all stem from a man between 18 and 35 years old with type 1 diabetes. Each CDR3 is given with its conserved first and last residue. D genes are given only for firm matches. A row's size may be missing; if present it is once, few, many or a size class.

j_call v_call clone_size d_call cdr3_length cdr3_nt cdr3_aa
TRBJ2-3 TRBV6-4 - - 14 TGTGCCAGCAGTGAGGAGCTAAGCACAGATACGCAGTATTTT CASSEELSTDTQYF
TRBJ2-5 TRBV29-1 - - 13 TGCAGCGCCCAATCCCGACAGCAAGAGACCCAGTACTTC CSAQSRQQETQYF
TRBJ2-5 TRBV4-1 - - 16 TGCGCCAGCAGCCAAGATGGGCTTATCGCGGTGGAGACCCAGTACTTC CASSQDGLIAVETQYF
TRBJ2-7 TRBV30 - - 14 TGTGCCTGGAGTGTAGCGGCAGGGACGGCCGAGCAGTACTTC CAWSVAAGTAEQYF
TRBJ1-1 TRBV19 - TRBD1 16 TGTGCCAGTAGTACGGACAGGAGATATATGAACACTGAAGCTTTCTTT CASSTDRRYMNTEAFF
TRBJ2-2 TRBV30 few - 12 TGTGCCTGGAGTGTACGATCGGCAGAGCTGTTTTTT CAWSVRSAELFF
TRBJ2-3 TRBV7-2 few TRBD2 16 TGTGCCAGCAGCTTTAGACTAGCGGGGGCCGCAGATACGCAGTATTTT CASSFRLAGAADTQYF
TRBJ1-1 TRBV4-1 - - 15 TGCGCCAGCAGCCAAGAGACAGCCATGAACACTGAAGCTTTCTTT CASSQETAMNTEAFF
TRBJ2-6 TRBV7-2 - TRBD1 17 TGTGCCAGCAGCTTAGTCGGGACAGGGGCTGGGGCCAACGTCCTGACTTTC CASSLVGTGAGANVLTF
TRBJ1-6 TRBV9 few - 15 TGTGCCAGCAGCCGTTCTCCAGGGGAAGAATCACCCCTCCACTTT CASSRSPGEESPLHF
TRBJ1-2 TRBV19 - - 15 TGTGCCAGTAGTACTGAAAGGCGGGCTAACTATGGCTACACCTTC CASSTERRANYGYTF
TRBJ1-4 TRBV7-6 few - 10 TGTGCCAGCACGATGGAGGGGCTGTTTTTT CASTMEGLFF
TRBJ1-4 TRBV30 - - 12 TGTGCCTGGAGTGTTAGGGTCGGAAAACTGTTTTTT CAWSVRVGKLFF
TRBJ2-5 TRBV6-5 once TRBD1 13 TGTGCCAGCAACCACAGGGGGTTGGAGACCCAGTACTTC CASNHRGLETQYF
TRBJ2-2 TRBV4-1 - - 14 TGCGCCAGCAGCCAAGCCCTTAACACCGGGGAGCTGTTTTTT CASSQALNTGELFF
TRBJ1-2 TRBV30 - - 12 TGTGCCTGGAGTGCAGGGGCCTATGGCTACACCTTC CAWSAGAYGYTF
TRBJ2-5 TRBV18 - - 14 TGTGCCAGCTCACCGCCGGGATCCAGAGAGACCCAGTACTTC CASSPPGSRETQYF
TRBJ2-1 TRBV18 - TRBD1 17 TGTGCCAGCTCACCACGAGGCAGGGACAGAACTTACAATGAGCAGTTCTTC CASSPRGRDRTYNEQFF
TRBJ2-7 TRBV5-1 - TRBD2 14 TGCGCCAGCAGCTTGGGACTAGCTGAGGGCGAGCAGTACTTC CASSLGLAEGEQYF
TRBJ1-2 TRBV6-5 few TRBD1 14 TGTGCCAGCACCGCGTCGACAGGGCTATATGGCTACACCTTC CASTASTGLYGYTF
TRBJ2-4 TRBV5-1 - - 14 TGCGCCAGCAGCTTGGCGGCAGGGAAAAACATTCAGTACTTC CASSLAAGKNIQYF
TRBJ2-6 TRBV5-1 - - 17 TGCGCCAGCAGCTTGGGACAGGATTCTAGTGGGGCCAACGTCCTGACTTTC CASSLGQDSSGANVLTF
TRBJ2-1 TRBV9 - TRBD1 16 TGTGCCAGCAGCGGACTTACAGGGGGCTTTTACAATGAGCAGTTCTTC CASSGLTGGFYNEQFF
TRBJ2-1 TRBV7-2 few TRBD2 16 TGTGCCAGCAGCCCCCCCGGGACTAGCGGGGTAAGGGAGCAGTTCTTC CASSPPGTSGVREQFF
TRBJ2-3 TRBV29-1 - - 14 TGCAGCGTCCCCGGGTCGGGGGCCACAGATACGCAGTATTTT CSVPGSGATDTQYF
TRBJ1-2 TRBV4-1 - TRBD1 15 TGCGCCAGCAGCCAAGTGGCGGGACAGGGATATGGCTACACCTTC CASSQVAGQGYGYTF
TRBJ1-6 TRBV7-8 - TRBD1 16 TGTGCCAGCAGCTTACCCCCACAGGGGTTTAATTCACCCCTCCACTTT CASSLPPQGFNSPLHF
TRBJ2-3 TRBV7-2 - TRBD2 15 TGTGCCAGCACCACCGGCGGGAGGGCCCAAGATACGCAGTATTTT CASTTGGRAQDTQYF
TRBJ2-1 TRBV4-1 few - 15 TGCGCCAGCAGCCAAGATGGCGTTCTCCCCCGGGAGCAGTTCTTC CASSQDGVLPREQFF
TRBJ1-2 TRBV16 few - 16 TGTGCCAGCAGCCGCACCTACAGGGAGACCCTCTATGGCTACACCTTC CASSRTYRETLYGYTF
TRBJ2-7 TRBV15 few - 14 TGTGCCACCAGCAGAGATTGGGTCTCCTACGAGCAGTACTTC CATSRDWVSYEQYF
TRBJ2-6 TRBV19 - - 16 TGTGCCAGCACCCAAAGGGGGGGCTCTGGGGCCAACGTCCTGACTTTC CASTQRGGSGANVLTF
TRBJ1-4 TRBV28 - - 12 TGTGCCAGCGGGGAACTGTTTGAAAAACTGTTTTTT CASGELFEKLFF
TRBJ1-1 TRBV29-1 few - 13 TGCAGCGTACAGGGCCAGGAGTCCACTGAAGCTTTCTTT CSVQGQESTEAFF
TRBJ2-7 TRBV4-1 - - 16 TGCGCCAGCAGCCAAGCGTGGGGGGGCAGCTCCTACGAGCAGTACTTC CASSQAWGGSSYEQYF
TRBJ1-4 TRBV29-1 few TRBD1 14 TGCAGCGGCCGTGGACAGGGACCCGGTGAAAAACTGTTTTTT CSGRGQGPGEKLFF
TRBJ2-1 TRBV11-3 - TRBD2 15 TGTGCCAGCAGCCCGGGACTAGCGGGGGGTTATGAGCAGTTCTTC CASSPGLAGGYEQFF
TRBJ2-1 TRBV7-6 - - 13 TGTGCCAGCAGCGGACTCGCGGAGAGTGAGCAGTTCTTC CASSGLAESEQFF
TRBJ2-7 TRBV7-9 - - 12 TGTGCCAGCAGCTCGGTCGACTACGAGCAGTACTTC CASSSVDYEQYF